Listed below are T cell receptor beta chains from one sample, sequenced in a study of CD8 T cells in ankylosing spondylitis. TCRdb used MiXCR to reprocess the 5' RACE reads, holding one entry per CDR3 protein. The sample gives about 800,000 distinct CDR3 sequences, about 12% of which show up once; approximately 0.5% is in the top ten. The sample consisted of blood, either unsorted or a sorted T cell fraction (not recorded which). Receptors originate from a male donor with ankylosing spondylitis. CDR3s include the opening cysteine and the closing phenylalanine or tryptophan. The order of the fields is CDR3 protein, J gene, V gene.

CDR3aa: CASSQEARGGNEQFF; j_gene: TRBJ2-1; v_gene: TRBV7-2
CDR3aa: CASSLTQDTQYF; j_gene: TRBJ2-3; v_gene: TRBV7-2
CDR3aa: CASSHQAGGDEQFF; j_gene: TRBJ2-1; v_gene: TRBV3-1
CDR3aa: CASSFYPTADRATF; j_gene: TRBJ2-7; v_gene: TRBV7-2
CDR3aa: CASSFEGPGELFF; j_gene: TRBJ2-2; v_gene: TRBV5-4
CDR3aa: CSARAISRNTIYF; j_gene: TRBJ1-3; v_gene: TRBV20-1
CDR3aa: CASSYSLAPGTGELFF; j_gene: TRBJ2-2; v_gene: TRBV6-2/TRBV6-3
CDR3aa: CSARTQGGGYTF; j_gene: TRBJ1-2; v_gene: TRBV20-1
CDR3aa: CSATRLASGYEQYF; j_gene: TRBJ2-7; v_gene: TRBV20-1
CDR3aa: CASSPVRGEQYF; j_gene: TRBJ2-7; v_gene: TRBV7-9
CDR3aa: CASSPGTRTNEQFF; j_gene: TRBJ2-1; v_gene: TRBV7-3
CDR3aa: CASSKPTGGREQYF; j_gene: TRBJ2-7; v_gene: TRBV6-1
CDR3aa: CASSYGTGRDYGYTF; j_gene: TRBJ1-2; v_gene: TRBV6-5
CDR3aa: CASSQGQAASTEAFF; j_gene: TRBJ1-1; v_gene: TRBV6-1
CDR3aa: CASSRRADEKLFF; j_gene: TRBJ1-4; v_gene: TRBV5-5
CDR3aa: CASGFEFTDTQYF; j_gene: TRBJ2-3; v_gene: TRBV12-5
CDR3aa: CASSSQQGGSYEQYF; j_gene: TRBJ2-7; v_gene: TRBV7-2
CDR3aa: CASSLGTPANEKLFF; j_gene: TRBJ1-4; v_gene: TRBV7-9
CDR3aa: CSASEGGFNEKLFF; j_gene: TRBJ1-4; v_gene: TRBV20-1
CDR3aa: CASSPRGQGGYTEAFF; j_gene: TRBJ1-1; v_gene: TRBV18
CDR3aa: CASSWAGQGALYGYTF; j_gene: TRBJ1-2; v_gene: TRBV5-1
CDR3aa: CASSPLDRVAGYTF; j_gene: TRBJ1-2; v_gene: TRBV12-3/TRBV12-4
CDR3aa: CSADPWVAPYNEQFF; j_gene: TRBJ2-1; v_gene: TRBV20-1
CDR3aa: CASSKSTNEKLFF; j_gene: TRBJ1-4; v_gene: TRBV9
CDR3aa: CASSLTGDNTGELFF; j_gene: TRBJ2-2; v_gene: TRBV5-6
CDR3aa: CREQTGPGFESFF; j_gene: TRBJ1-1; v_gene: TRBV20-1
CDR3aa: CASSQRVRDSGDF; j_gene: TRBJ2-7; v_gene: TRBV6-2/TRBV6-3
CDR3aa: CSANPGTSGVNEQFF; j_gene: TRBJ2-1; v_gene: TRBV20-1
CDR3aa: CASSLSWVNTGELFF; j_gene: TRBJ2-2; v_gene: TRBV5-1
CDR3aa: CASSLAPGGRNEQFF; j_gene: TRBJ2-1; v_gene: TRBV5-5